The 21 T cell receptor beta chains presented below share a single source sample, sequenced in a study of blood T cell repertoires in COVID-19. The method was immunoSEQ multiplex PCR; TCRdb's version includes in-frame clones alone and lacks a portion of them. The sample gives more than 70,000 clones, approximately 80% of which show up once; under 45% is in the top ten. Sequences were obtained from peripheral blood. The source is a woman aged 65 to 85 with acute or convalescent COVID-19.

This clone was counted only a few times. The CDR3 loop reads CASSESTGTGGNEQFF. The DNA of the CDR3 is TGCGCCAGCAGTGAGTCGACCGGGACAGGGGGGAATGAGCAGTTCTTC. The J gene is TRBJ2-1, the V gene TRBV10-1; the match to TRBD1 covers 11 bases. J was trimmed by 7 bases and V by 0 bases; bases with no gene match: 5. This CDR3 spans 16 amino acids. Looked up from germline, CDR1 is WNHNN and CDR2 is SYGVQD (reference sequence).

The chain joins TRBV5-1 to TRBJ2-1; possible D gene TRBD1, 5 bases. The V end lost 0 bases, the J end lost 7 bases, and 5 bases lay between the germline ends. CDR1 is SGHRS and CDR2 is YFSETQ in the germline V gene. This CDR3 contains 12 residues. The CDR3 sequence is CASSLGQNEQFF. The DNA of the CDR3 is TGCGCCAGCAGCTTGGGACAGAATGAGCAGTTCTTC.

This clone was seen a few times. The chain combines TRBV7-9 with TRBJ2-1, with 7 bases identical to TRBD2. Unmatched junction bases numbered 10, after V lost 5 bases and J lost 0 bases. The CDR3 length is 17 residues. Germline V lookup: CDR1 SEHNR, CDR2 FQNEAQ (reference sequence). CDR3 nucleotides: TGTGCCAGCAGCCCGAGGGAGGGACCAAGCTCCTACAATGAGCAGTTCTTC. This gives the protein CASSPREGPSSYNEQFF.

This clone was recorded many times. The V gene is TRBV7-2, the J gene TRBJ2-5; 8 bases map to TRBD1. Per the germline V gene, CDR1 is SGHTA and CDR2 is FQGNSA. This CDR3 is 16 amino acids long. J was trimmed by 3 bases and V by 5 bases; bases with no gene match: 11. The CDR3 loop reads CASSINTGTGEETQYF. CDR3 bases: TGTGCCAGCAGCATAAATACCGGGACAGGAGAAGAGACCCAGTACTTC.

This chain joins TRBV29-1 and TRBJ2-1; 10 bases match TRBD2. Germline V gene sequence: CDR1 SQVTM, CDR2 ANQGSEA. The length of the CDR3 is 16 residues. Losses at the gene ends were 5 bases for V and 3 bases for J; bases not matched to a gene: 10. CDR3 protein: CSVSLRTSGNYNEQFF. CDR3 DNA: TGCAGCGTTAGCCTCAGGACTAGCGGAAACTACAATGAGCAGTTCTTC.

This clone appeared a few times. The J gene is TRBJ2-3, the V gene TRBV6-5, with 9 bases matching TRBD1. Losses at the gene ends were 7 bases for V and 4 bases for J; bases not matched to a gene: 3. This CDR3 contains 13 residues. CDR1 and CDR2 (germline): MNHEY, SVGAGI. The CDR3 reads CASTRTGADTQYF. The CDR3 coding sequence is TGTGCCAGCACTAGGACAGGGGCAGATACGCAGTATTTT.

CDR3 amino acids: CASSLVASSYNEQFF. CDR3 nucleotides: TGTGCCAGCAGCTTAGTTGCGAGCTCCTACAATGAGCAGTTCTTC. This chain connects TRBV7-2 to TRBJ2-1; D gene ambiguous. The V end was cut by 1 base, the J end by 0 bases, with 7 bases between. Looked up from germline, CDR1 is SGHTA and CDR2 is FQGNSA. This CDR3 has 15 residues.

The chain has TRBV7-3 and TRBJ2-1, with 9 positions matching TRBD2. The CDR3 spans 15 residues. Trimming took 6 bases from V and 0 from J; bases not matched to a gene: 3. Germline V gene sequence: CDR1 SGHTA, CDR2 FQGTGA. The DNA for the CDR3 is TGTGCCAGCAGTTTTAGCGGGAGCTCCTACAATGAGCAGTTCTTC. Protein: CASSFSGSSYNEQFF.

The chain recombines TRBV29-1 with TRBJ1-2; D is possibly TRBD1 (5 bases). The CDR3 loop spans 13 amino acids. With 6 bases removed from V and 0 bases from J, the gap between germline ends came to 11 bases. Germline V lookup: CDR1 SQVTM, CDR2 ANQGSEA. The CDR3 here is CSVGTPANYGYTF. CDR3 in DNA: TGCAGCGTAGGGACTCCAGCTAACTATGGCTACACCTTC. Based on the CDR3 plus reference TRBV29-1 and TRBJ1-2, the full variable domain is SAVISQKPSRDICQRGTSLTIQCQVDSQVTMMFWYRQQPGQSLTLIATANQGSEATYESGFVIDKFPISRPNLTFSTLTVSNMSPEDSSIYLCSVGTPANYGYTFGSGTRLTVV.

This clone showed up just once. The chain employs TRBV6-5 and TRBJ1-2; 7 nucleotides align to TRBD1. Germline-derived CDR1 and CDR2 are MNHEY and SVGAGI. CDR3 length: 15 residues. V lost 2 bases, J lost 7 bases, and 10 bases stayed unmatched. DNA for the CDR3: TGTGCCAGCAGTTACCAAGTCACAGGGGTTGGTGGCTACACCTTC. Translation: CASSYQVTGVGGYTF.

The chain uses TRBV5-1 and TRBJ1-6; TRBD1 aligns across 9 bases. The CDR3 is made up of 15 amino acids. After removal of 4 bases from V and 8 bases from J, the junction contained 7 bases not matched to a gene. From germline, CDR1 is SGHRS and CDR2 YFSETQ. CDR3 nucleotide sequence: TGCGCCAGCAGCCAGGACAGGGGCGGAGATTCACCCCTCCACTTT. Translated: CASSQDRGGDSPLHF.

CDR3 sequence: CATRPQGGNSPLHF. The CDR3 region has the DNA TGTGCCACCCGACCTCAGGGCGGCAATTCACCCCTCCACTTT. This rearrangement joins TRBV15 to TRBJ1-6; tentative D call: TRBD1 (5 bases). The V gene's germline CDR1 is LNHNV and CDR2 YYDKDF (reference sequence). Trimming removed 8 bases at V and 7 bases at J, with 15 bases between. This CDR3 spans 14 amino acids.

The DNA of the CDR3 is TGTGCCAGCAGCCAAGACTGGCTAGCGGGACCCTACGAGCAGTACTTC. Translating it yields CASSQDWLAGPYEQYF. The gene calls are TRBV3-1 (or the pseudogene TRBV3-2) and TRBJ2-7; 9 positions match TRBD2. V shed 0 bases and J 2 bases; nucleotides not matched to a gene: 5. The CDR3 totals 16 residues. Germline CDR1 LGHDT, CDR2 YNNKEL (reference sequence).

This sequence joins TRBV15 and TRBJ2-7; 7 bases match TRBD2. V lost 1 base and J lost 0; bases outside the gene matches: 3. This CDR3 is 15 amino acids long. Germline CDR1 is LNHNV and CDR2 is YYDKDF (reference sequence). The CDR3 region has the DNA TGTGCCACCAGCAGAGTGGGAGGGAGCTCCTACGAGCAGTACTTC. Amino acid sequence: CATSRVGGSSYEQYF.

This chain links TRBV24-1 with TRBJ2-7; D might be TRBD1 (6 bases). The V gene lost 3 bases and the J gene lost 6 bases, with 14 bases spanning the gap. The germline gives CDR1 KGHDR, CDR2 SFDVKD. The CDR3 consists of 14 residues. CDR3 sequence reads: CATSDTGYPSEQYF. DNA for the CDR3: TGTGCCACCAGTGATACAGGGTATCCATCCGAGCAGTACTTC.

The chain employs TRBV6-5 and TRBJ2-1; 12 bases line up with TRBD2. Germline V CDR1 and CDR2: MNHEY, SVGAGI. V lost 6 bases to trimming and J lost 5 bases; unmatched junction nucleotides: 5. CDR3 size: 15 residues. The CDR3 region has the DNA TGTGCCAGCAGCTACGGACTAGCGGGACACAATGAGCAGTTCTTC. Translating gives CASSYGLAGHNEQFF.

The V call is TRBV28, the J call TRBJ1-4; 8 nucleotides align to TRBD1. Unmatched junction bases numbered 9, after V lost 5 bases and J lost 1 base. This CDR3 comprises 17 residues. The germline V gene encodes CDR1 MDHEN and CDR2 SYDVKM. Here the CDR3 reads CASSGAGTGGTNEKLFF. The DNA of the CDR3 is TGTGCCAGCAGTGGGGCGGGAACAGGGGGAACTAATGAAAAACTGTTTTTT.

The genes are TRBV19 and TRBJ1-2, with D perhaps matching TRBD1 (5 bases). V lost 8 bases, J lost 4 bases, and 11 bases lay in between. The CDR3 sequence is 12 residues long. Germline V gives CDR1 LNHDA, CDR2 SQIVND (reference sequence). The CDR3 DNA is TGTGCCAGTGGGGGGACCTCCTATGGCTACACCTTC. Translation: CASGGTSYGYTF.

This clone came up a few times. The J gene is TRBJ2-7, the V gene TRBV5-6; 8 nucleotides line up with TRBD2. Trimming cost V 4 bases and J 4 bases; bases outside gene matches: 13. CDR3 size: 16 residues. Germline CDR1 and CDR2: SGHDT and YYEEEE. CDR3 protein: CASSPGGAGVRYEQYF. The CDR3 region has the DNA TGTGCCAGCAGCCCGGGGGGAGCGGGAGTGCGTTACGAGCAGTACTTC. Full variable domain (missing parts from reference TRBV5-6 and TRBJ2-7): DAGVTQSPTHLIKTRGQQVTLRCSPKSGHDTVSWYQQALGQGPQFIFQYYEEEERQRGNFPDRFSGHQFPNYSSELNVNALLLGDSALYLCASSPGGAGVRYEQYFGPGTRLTVT.

This clone has a single count. The chain employs TRBV5-1 and TRBJ2-3; 8 bases align to TRBD2. The CDR3 is made up of 18 amino acids. Germline V lookup: CDR1 SGHRS, CDR2 YFSETQ. Losses at the gene ends were 1 base for V and 0 bases for J; bases not matched to a gene: 10. CDR3 loop: CASSLFREGGKSTDTQYF. The CDR3 DNA follows: TGCGCCAGCAGCTTGTTTCGGGAGGGGGGAAAGAGCACAGATACGCAGTATTTT.

The J gene is TRBJ2-7, the V gene TRBV5-6, with 8 positions matching TRBD1. CDR1 and CDR2 (germline): SGHDT, YYEEEE. Unmatched junction bases numbered 13, after V lost 4 bases and J lost 7 bases. The CDR3 contains 15 residues. In DNA, the CDR3 is TGTGCCAGCAGCGCACCGGACAGGGAAGTGGGAGAGCAGTACTTC. This translates into CASSAPDREVGEQYF. The entire variable domain, with the rest obtained from reference TRBV5-6 and TRBJ2-7, is as follows: DAGVTQSPTHLIKTRGQQVTLRCSPKSGHDTVSWYQQALGQGPQFIFQYYEEEERQRGNFPDRFSGHQFPNYSSELNVNALLLGDSALYLCASSAPDREVGEQYFGPGTRLTVT.